This record looks at one TCR beta chain sequence and its context. As yet, its antigen is unknown. The CDR3 is 12 amino acids. V was trimmed by 0 bases and J by 10 bases, leaving 7 bases between them. The germline V gene encodes CDR1 SEHNR and CDR2 FQNEAQ (reference sequence). These data originate in a study of beta chain features in type 1 diabetes. The whole isolated RNA underwent reverse transcription, so sequencing captured expressed TCRB transcripts. Clones were read by immunoSEQ multiplex PCR, and TCRdb kept only the in-frame ones, dropping some. The table shows approximately 380,000 clones, with more than 13% occurring only once. Study-level findings and limits: The naive, central memory and Treg TCRB repertoires of patients appeared to be more similar to one another than those of healthy donors. Across all four CD4+ subsets, people with type 1 diabetes showed modestly shorter TCRB CDR3s. There was no resolution here of whether HLA type influences TCRB rearrangement.

The TCR comes from a young woman in good health. This chain uses TRBV7-9 with TRBJ2-1, with D hard to call. Material: naive CD4+ T cells from blood. The CDR3 spells CASSLARPEQFF. Written as DNA, the CDR3 is TGTGCCAGCAGCTTAGCCAGGCCCGAGCAGTTCTTC.